This T cell receptor (beta chain) was sequenced in a study of cytomegalovirus exposure and HLA in healthy donors. Overall study results and limits: High sensitivity and specificity were reportedly achieved when the classifier diagnosed cytomegalovirus status.

In regard to this clone: What it binds is unknown.

The CDR3 is made up of 14 amino acids. Germline lookup yields CDR1 SGHVS and CDR2 FNYEAQ. The V gene lost 5 bases and the J gene lost 6 bases, with 13 bases spanning the gap. Profiled with immunoSEQ multiplex PCR; TCRdb holds only in-frame clones, not every one. Of some 110,000 clones in the sample, approximately 85% were seen once. The receptor was isolated from a young man in good health and CMV-seronegative. This chain uses TRBV7-6 with TRBJ2-2, with no clear D. Sequenced sample: PBMCs. The CDR3 loop is CASSTHPGSGELFF. CDR3 bases: TGTGCCAGCAGCACGCACCCGGGTTCCGGGGAGCTGTTTTTT.